One sample yielded the 8 T cell receptor beta chains listed below, sequenced in a study of T-cell memory formation after mild COVID-19. Via MiXCR, TCRdb re-called the 5' RACE reads, giving one row per CDR3 protein. The profile shows about 430,000 distinct CDR3 sequences, less than 25% of them singletons. The sample was PBMCs or a T cell subset sorted from them (not recorded which). The receptors were gathered from an adult woman who had mild COVID-19 (a few samples of this study predate the infection). Cell type and time point are not known.

This chain links TRBV7-9 with TRBJ2-7, with D maybe TRBD1 (5 bases). CDR1 is SEHNR and CDR2 is FQNEAQ in the germline V gene (reference sequence). Trimming took 5 bases from V and 2 from J, leaving 16 bases between them. The CDR3 contains 15 residues. The CDR3 reads CASSPQEESPYEQYF. The CDR3 bases are TGTGCCAGCAGCCCACAGGAAGAGTCCCCCTACGAGCAGTACTTC.

The V gene is TRBV5-5, the J gene TRBJ1-2, with TRBD1 as a possible D gene (6 bases). V lost 2 bases and J 8 bases, leaving 13 bases between the germline ends. This CDR3 spans 13 amino acids. CDR1 and CDR2 from the germline V gene are SGHKS and YYEKEE (reference sequence). The CDR3 protein is CASSFLGGKGYTF. CDR3 sequence (DNA): TGTGCCAGCAGCTTCCTAGGGGGAAAAGGCTACACCTTC. Looking up the rest from reference TRBV5-5 and TRBJ1-2 gives the full variable domain: DAGVTQSPTHLIKTRGQQVTLRCSPISGHKSVSWYQQVLGQGPQFIFQYYEKEERGRGNFPDRFSARQFPNYSSELNVNALLLGDSALYLCASSFLGGKGYTFGSGTRLTVV.

This clonotype was observed a handful of times. CDR3 protein: CSVDTGADEQYF. In DNA form, the CDR3 reads TGCAGCGTTGATACTGGGGCCGACGAGCAGTACTTC. The chain combines TRBV29-1 with TRBJ2-7, with D possibly being TRBD1 (5 bases). CDR1 is SQVTM and CDR2 is ANQGSEA in the germline V gene. V was clipped by 3 bases and J by 5 bases, with 11 bases between them. The CDR3 runs 12 residues.

CDR3 nucleotide sequence: TGTGCCAGCTCACCCTCCCGTTCGGATGGCTACACCTTC. Its protein product is CASSPSRSDGYTF. The gene calls are TRBV18 and TRBJ1-2; D remains ambiguous. Germline lookup yields CDR1 KGHSH and CDR2 LQKENI. V was pared by 3 bases and J by 6 bases, with 11 bases between. The CDR3 contains 13 residues.

This clonotype turned up a few times. V gene TRBV4-1 combines with J gene TRBJ1-2, with D unresolved. This CDR3 is built from 15 residues. Germline values: CDR1 MGHRA, CDR2 YSYEKL. Trimming removed 0 bases at V and 2 bases at J, with 10 bases between. Written as DNA, the CDR3 is TGCGCCAGCAGCCAAGAGGCCCGAACGAACTATGGCTACACCTTC. Translated: CASSQEARTNYGYTF.

In this sample, this clonotype turned up many times. This chain's CDR3 is CASSLESGGASDTQYF. In DNA form, the CDR3 reads TGTGCCAGCAGCTTAGAGTCGGGGGGGGCCTCAGATACGCAGTATTTT. The chain uses TRBV7-6 and TRBJ2-3; 8 bases fit TRBD2. This CDR3 comprises 16 residues. Per germline, CDR1 SGHVS and CDR2 FNYEAQ. The J segment lost 4 bases and the V segment lost 1 base, leaving 7 bases of the junction unmatched.

The chain couples TRBV11-2 to TRBJ1-1; maybe TRBD1 (5 bases). In germline, CDR1 is SGHAT, CDR2 FQNNGV. The CDR3 sequence is 15 residues long. V was pared by 0 bases and J by 0 bases, with 8 bases between. CDR3 in amino acids: CASSLEPGMNTEAFF. CDR3 nucleotide sequence: TGTGCCAGCAGCTTAGAACCAGGGATGAACACTGAAGCTTTCTTT.

This chain uses TRBV6-5 with TRBJ2-7; no clear D. The V end lost 2 bases, the J end lost 4 bases, and 15 bases lay between the germline ends. The germline V gene encodes CDR1 MNHEY and CDR2 SVGAGI. The CDR3 covers 15 residues. This chain's CDR3 is CASSYGVGLSYEQYF. CDR3 nucleotide sequence: TGTGCCAGCAGTTACGGTGTGGGGTTATCATACGAGCAGTACTTC.